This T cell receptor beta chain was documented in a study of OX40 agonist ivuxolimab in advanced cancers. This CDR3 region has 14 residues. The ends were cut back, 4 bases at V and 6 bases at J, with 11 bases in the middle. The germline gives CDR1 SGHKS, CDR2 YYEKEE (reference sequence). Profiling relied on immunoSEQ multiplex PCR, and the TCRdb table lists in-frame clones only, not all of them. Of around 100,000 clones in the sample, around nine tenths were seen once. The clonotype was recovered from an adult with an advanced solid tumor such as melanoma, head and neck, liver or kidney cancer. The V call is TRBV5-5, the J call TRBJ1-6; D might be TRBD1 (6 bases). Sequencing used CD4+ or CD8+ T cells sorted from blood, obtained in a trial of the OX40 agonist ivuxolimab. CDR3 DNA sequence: TGTGCCAGCAGCACCGGGACAACTAATTCACCCCTCCACTTT. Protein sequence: CASSTGTTNSPLHF.